Below are 7 T cell receptor beta chains sequenced from a single sample in a study of regulatory and conventional T cells in RAG deficiency. Clones were read by immunoSEQ multiplex PCR, and TCRdb kept only the in-frame ones, dropping some. The data contain roughly 30,000 clones, approximately 90% of them singletons. The sorted regulatory T cells were CD4+, CD25-high and CD127-low, with genomic DNA sequenced. The same data also went into a second study, on regulatory T cells. That report adds: Primers: 52 TRBV forward and 13 TRBJ reverse.

The sample consisted of Tregs sorted from blood. These receptor sequences come from a human donor in good health.

V is TRBV6-1 and J is TRBJ2-3; TRBD1 might be the D (5 bases). The germline V and J ends were trimmed by 4 bases and 6 bases, with 17 bases remaining between them. The V gene's germline CDR1 is MNHNS and CDR2 SASEGT. The CDR3 extends over 15 amino acids. The chain's CDR3 is CASSAGSLLPDTQYF. CDR3 DNA: TGTGCCAGCAGTGCAGGGTCCCTACTCCCCGATACGCAGTATTTT.

V gene TRBV11-2 combines with J gene TRBJ2-7; D remains unclear. V lost 5 bases, J lost 6 bases, and 23 bases lay in between. The germline gives CDR1 SGHAT, CDR2 FQNNGV. This CDR3 has 16 amino acids. The CDR3, as DNA: TGTGCCAGCAGCCCCCTCCGATGGCAGGCCTGGGGCGAGCAGTACTTC. It encodes CASSPLRWQAWGEQYF.

The gene calls are TRBV7-8 and TRBJ1-5; D remains ambiguous. This CDR3 is built from 13 residues. Trimming stripped 1 base from V and 5 bases from J, with 6 bases between. Germline assignment: CDR1 SGHVS and CDR2 FQNEAQ. In DNA form, the CDR3 reads TGTGCCAGCAGCTTAGTCGGGGATCAGCCCCAGCATTTT. Its protein is CASSLVGDQPQHF. Based on the CDR3 plus reference TRBV7-8 and TRBJ1-5, the full variable domain is GAGVSQSPRYKVAKRGQDVALRCDPISGHVSLFWYQQALGQGPEFLTYFQNEAQLDKSGLPSDRFFAERPEGSVSTLKIQRTQQEDSAVYLCASSLVGDQPQHFGDGTRLSIL.

This clone was recorded only once. The genes are TRBV29-1 and TRBJ2-3, with TRBD2 matching over 12 bases. Germline V gives CDR1 SQVTM, CDR2 ANQGSEA. The CDR3 covers 13 residues. J lost 8 bases, V lost 6 bases, and 6 bases had no gene match. CDR3 DNA sequence: TGCAGCGTGATACTAGCGGGGGGTGGTACGCAGTATTTT. It yields the protein CSVILAGGGTQYF.

CDR3 sequence reads: CAISELSYGSDYGYTF. The CDR3 DNA reads as TGTGCCATCAGTGAGTTATCATATGGGAGTGACTATGGCTACACCTTC. This rearrangement joins TRBV10-3 to TRBJ1-2; D uncertain. V lost 1 base and J lost 3, with 15 bases in between. This CDR3 contains 16 residues. Germline CDR1 ENHRY, CDR2 SYGVKD.

This chain connects TRBV4-2 to TRBJ1-1, with 8 bases aligning to TRBD1. The length of the CDR3 is 16 residues. CDR1 and CDR2 (germline): LGHNA, YNFKEQ. Trimming took 5 bases from V and 0 from J; bases not matched to a gene: 8. CDR3 in DNA: TGTGCCAGCAGCTTGGACCCAGGGGGCTTGAACACTGAAGCTTTCTTT. Encoded protein: CASSLDPGGLNTEAFF.

The chain is built from TRBV19 and TRBJ1-6, with a weak D call TRBD1 (5 bases). The germline V gene encodes CDR1 LNHDA and CDR2 SQIVND (reference sequence). V was cut by 5 bases and J by 7 bases, with 9 bases left in between. The CDR3 is made up of 13 amino acids. The CDR3 sequence: CASSQGRNSPLHF. DNA of the CDR3: TGTGCCAGTAGTCAGGGAAGGAATTCACCCCTCCACTTT.